Each of the 27 T cell receptor beta chains below was sequenced from the same sample in a study of blood T cell repertoires in COVID-19. Assay: immunoSEQ multiplex PCR; the TCRdb copy retains only in-frame clones and omits some. Found here are about 140,000 clones, 75% to 90% of them singletons; the top ten hold about 1.7%. Sequencing was performed on peripheral blood. These receptors came from a woman in her fifties or sixties with acute or convalescent COVID-19.

The chain is built from TRBV5-1 and TRBJ1-3, with D possibly being TRBD1 (6 bases). The CDR3 contains 16 residues. Germline CDR1 reads SGHRS; CDR2 reads YFSETQ. V shed 4 bases and J shed 0 bases, with 14 bases lying between them. CDR3 nucleotides: TGCGCCAGCAGCAATGGGGGCAGTGCCTCTGGAAACACCATATATTTT. Protein sequence: CASSNGGSASGNTIYF.

The chain has TRBV7-3 and TRBJ2-3; D perhaps matches TRBD2 (5 bases). Germline CDR1 and CDR2: SGHTA and FQGTGA. CDR3 size: 15 residues. Between the trimmed V and J ends, which lost 2 bases and 0 bases, there was a span of 9 bases. The CDR3 region has the DNA TGTGCCAGCAGCTTATTCGGGAAGAGCACAGATACGCAGTATTTT. Residues: CASSLFGKSTDTQYF.

The chain combines TRBV6-6 with TRBJ2-7; D perhaps matches TRBD1 (6 bases). The V gene lost 6 bases and the J gene lost 1 base, with 19 bases spanning the gap. Germline V gene sequence: CDR1 MNHNY, CDR2 SVGAGI (reference sequence). This CDR3 region has 16 residues. This CDR3 is CASSRSQGTPSYEQYF. Here the CDR3 DNA reads TGTGCCAGCAGCCGATCCCAGGGGACACCATCCTACGAGCAGTACTTC.

V usage is TRBV5-4 and J usage is TRBJ2-3; 7 nucleotides align to TRBD2. The CDR3 is 15 amino acids. CDR1 and CDR2 (germline): SGHNT, YYREEE (reference sequence). J gave up 2 bases and V 4 bases, and 7 bases lay outside the gene matches. CDR3 loop: CASSDSGPNTDTQYF. CDR3 nucleotides: TGTGCCAGCAGCGATAGCGGGCCTAACACAGATACGCAGTATTTT.

This chain links TRBV10-1 with TRBJ1-1; tentative D call: TRBD1 (6 bases). V was pared by 8 bases and J by 5 bases, with 15 bases between. Germline-derived CDR1 and CDR2 are WNHNN and SYGVQD (reference sequence). The CDR3 length is 13 residues. CDR3 residues: CASRGGGETEAFF. The DNA for the CDR3 is TGCGCCAGCCGAGGAGGGGGGGAAACTGAAGCTTTCTTT.

The chain recombines TRBV5-1 with TRBJ2-5; 9 bases line up with TRBD2. The CDR3 runs 15 residues. CDR1 and CDR2 from the germline V gene are SGHRS and YFSETQ. The trim removed 0 bases at V and 5 bases at J, leaving 5 bases unmatched. The CDR3 bases are TGCGCCAGCAGCTTGGGTCGAGCGGGAGGTGAGACCCAGTACTTC. It is translated as CASSLGRAGGETQYF.

This rearrangement joins TRBV9 to TRBJ1-3; D is undetermined. This CDR3 is built from 17 residues. With 3 bases removed from V and 0 bases from J, the gap between germline ends came to 16 bases. The V gene's germline CDR1 is SGDLS and CDR2 YYNGEE. CDR3 nucleotides: TGTGCCAGCAGCGCGGTTCCGAAGCCGAACTCTGGAAACACCATATATTTT. Its protein is CASSAVPKPNSGNTIYF.

The chain employs TRBV10-2 and TRBJ1-5; D is possibly TRBD1 (5 bases). Germline V CDR1 and CDR2: WSHSY, SAAADI. V lost 5 bases, J lost 7 bases, and 18 bases lay in between. The CDR3 is 15 residues long. The CDR3 nucleotides are TGCGCCAGCAGTCCCCAAGGGGCGAAGTACCAGCCCCAGCATTTT. This encodes CASSPQGAKYQPQHF.

The chain couples TRBV19 to TRBJ1-6; D unresolved. CDR1 and CDR2 from the germline V gene are LNHDA and SQIVND (reference sequence). The ends were cut back, 3 bases at V and 6 bases at J, with 3 bases in the middle. The CDR3 is made up of 12 amino acids. CDR3 sequence reads: CASSIRNSPLHF. The DNA for the CDR3 is TGTGCCAGTAGTATTCGTAATTCACCCCTCCACTTT.

V and J are TRBV5-5 and TRBJ2-3; D unresolved. Trimming stripped 3 bases from V and 0 bases from J, with 8 bases between. The CDR3 runs to 14 residues. The germline V gene encodes CDR1 SGHKS and CDR2 YYEKEE (reference sequence). The CDR3 here is CASSWSPSTDTQYF. Written as DNA, the CDR3 is TGTGCCAGCAGCTGGAGTCCCAGCACAGATACGCAGTATTTT.

This chain connects TRBV3-1 (or the pseudogene TRBV3-2) to TRBJ2-7; D is ambiguous. V was cut by 4 bases and J by 9 bases, with 13 bases left in between. This CDR3 has 12 residues. CDR1 and CDR2 from the germline V gene are LGHDT and YNNKEL (reference sequence). This chain's CDR3 is CASSPSQHAQYF. The CDR3 coding sequence is TGTGCCAGCAGCCCCTCGCAACACGCGCAGTACTTC.

This clone was recorded a few times. V usage is TRBV2 and J usage is TRBJ2-2; D is uncertain. V was trimmed by 4 bases and J by 1 base, leaving 13 bases between them. This CDR3 spans 16 amino acids. Per the germline V gene, CDR1 is SNHLY and CDR2 is FYNNEI. CDR3 DNA: TGTGCCAGCAGTGCATCGGGTGTTAGGAACACCGGGGAGCTGTTTTTT. Its translation is CASSASGVRNTGELFF.

The V and J genes are TRBV7-8 and TRBJ2-1, with TRBD2 identical over 11 bases. Germline trimming cut 4 bases from V and 7 bases from J; bases unmatched to any gene: 6. Germline assignment: CDR1 SGHVS and CDR2 FQNEAQ. The CDR3 extends over 15 amino acids. The CDR3: CASSYTSGSFNEQFF. CDR3 coding DNA: TGTGCCAGCAGCTACACTAGCGGGAGTTTTAATGAGCAGTTCTTC.

The rearrangement links TRBV5-1 to TRBJ1-1, with a possible D match to TRBD1 (6 bases). CDR1 and CDR2 (germline): SGHRS, YFSETQ. Trimming pared 7 bases from V and 4 bases from J, leaving 14 bases between. The CDR3 loop spans 13 amino acids. The CDR3 sequence: CASCRGLGTEAFF. Here the CDR3 DNA reads TGCGCCAGCTGTAGGGGGTTGGGCACTGAAGCTTTCTTT.

This clone was counted a few times. The chain employs TRBV5-8 and TRBJ2-5, with D possibly matching TRBD1 (6 bases). The CDR3 contains 16 residues. Germline-derived CDR1 and CDR2 are SGHTS and YDEGEE. Trimming stripped 3 bases from V and 1 base from J, with 16 bases between. This chain's CDR3 is CASSSFGRGIQETQYF. The CDR3 DNA reads TGTGCCAGCAGCTCCTTTGGTAGGGGGATCCAAGAGACCCAGTACTTC. The full variable domain, in which reference TRBV5-8 and TRBJ2-5 provide the parts outside the CDR3, is EAGVTQSPTHLIKTRGQQATLRCSPISGHTSVYWYQQALGLGLQFLLWYDEGEERNRGNFPPRFSGRQFPNYSSELNVNALELEDSALYLCASSSFGRGIQETQYFGPGTRLLVL.

The chain employs TRBV7-8 and TRBJ2-2; D might be TRBD1 (6 bases). This CDR3 has 18 residues. From germline, CDR1 is SGHVS and CDR2 FQNEAQ. V was trimmed by 3 bases and J by 3 bases, leaving 20 bases between them. This CDR3 is CASSFGRWQGLDTGELFF. CDR3 coding DNA: TGTGCCAGCAGCTTCGGGCGATGGCAGGGGTTGGACACCGGGGAGCTGTTTTTT. Using reference TRBV7-8 and TRBJ2-2 for the parts outside the CDR3, the full variable domain is GAGVSQSPRYKVAKRGQDVALRCDPISGHVSLFWYQQALGQGPEFLTYFQNEAQLDKSGLPSDRFFAERPEGSVSTLKIQRTQQEDSAVYLCASSFGRWQGLDTGELFFGEGSRLTVL.

V and J are TRBV6-5 and TRBJ2-1; D might be TRBD2 (7 bases). The CDR3 sequence is 16 residues long. The germline CDR1 and CDR2 sequences are MNHEY and SVGAGI. With 2 bases removed from V and 8 bases from J, the gap between germline ends came to 19 bases. CDR3: CASSYAGGGHVDEQFF. Written as DNA, the CDR3 is TGTGCCAGCAGTTACGCGGGCGGGGGCCACGTCGATGAGCAGTTCTTC.

The chain has TRBV7-2 and TRBJ1-5; D is perhaps TRBD1 (5 bases). Trimming took 1 base from V and 4 from J, leaving 11 bases between them. The CDR3 consists of 15 residues. CDR1 and CDR2 (germline): SGHTA, FQGNSA. The CDR3 here is CASSLGGRANQPQHF. CDR3 nucleotides: TGTGCCAGCAGCTTAGGGGGCAGGGCTAATCAGCCCCAGCATTTT.

The V and J genes are TRBV25-1 and TRBJ2-7, with D possibly TRBD1 on 5 matching bases. The CDR3 runs 13 residues. CDR1 MGHDK and CDR2 SYGVNS come from the germline V gene. Trimming cost V 3 bases and J 6 bases, with 12 bases left between them. CDR3: CASSEGQTSEQYF. The CDR3 DNA reads TGTGCCAGCAGTGAGGGGCAGACATCCGAGCAGTACTTC.

This clone has just one count. The chain combines TRBV6-5 with TRBJ1-1, with D possibly matching TRBD1 (5 bases). V lost 0 bases and J lost 5, with 16 bases in between. The germline V gene has CDR1 MNHEY and CDR2 SVGAGI. CDR3 length: 16 residues. The CDR3 DNA sequence: TGTGCCAGCAGTTACTCCACAGGTTACCTTAGAACTGAAGCTTTCTTT. It is translated as CASSYSTGYLRTEAFF.

The V gene is TRBV30, the J gene TRBJ1-3; 7 bases agree with TRBD1. V trimming: 5 bases; J trimming: 2 bases; junction bases outside the gene matches: 6. This CDR3 has 14 amino acids. Germline V lookup: CDR1 GTSNPN, CDR2 SVGIG (reference sequence). CDR3 amino acids: CAWQTGSPGNTIYF. CDR3 bases: TGTGCCTGGCAGACAGGGTCCCCTGGAAACACCATATATTTT.

V usage is TRBV7-6 and J usage is TRBJ1-6; tentatively, D is TRBD1 (5 bases). With 5 bases removed from V and 5 bases from J, the gap between germline ends came to 16 bases. Germline values: CDR1 SGHVS, CDR2 FNYEAQ. This CDR3 contains 16 residues. This chain's CDR3 is CASSPMGPQNNSPLHF. The CDR3 coding sequence is TGTGCCAGCAGCCCGATGGGGCCCCAGAATAATTCACCCCTCCACTTT.

This sequence joins TRBV2 and TRBJ1-3; tentatively, D is TRBD1 (6 bases). There are 15 residues in the CDR3. Trimming took off 6 bases at V and 2 bases at J, with 14 bases between the two ends. CDR1 and CDR2 (germline): SNHLY, FYNNEI. CDR3 protein: CASRPIEGAGNTIYF. For the CDR3, the DNA is TGTGCCAGCAGGCCTATTGAGGGGGCTGGAAACACCATATATTTT.

The chain carries TRBV4-1 and TRBJ2-7; a possible D gene is TRBD1 (5 bases). The CDR3 has 17 amino acids. V lost 0 bases, J lost 0 bases, and 15 bases lay in between. CDR1 is MGHRA, CDR2 YSYEKL, per germline. CDR3 coding DNA: TGCGCCAGCAGCCAAGACCGCTGGGGCAGGAGCTCCTACGAGCAGTACTTC. Protein sequence: CASSQDRWGRSSYEQYF.

J is TRBJ1-2 and V is TRBV6-5, with 7 bases that match TRBD1. V was clipped by 5 bases and J by 3 bases; unmatched bases: 9. Germline values: CDR1 MNHEY, CDR2 SVGAGI. This CDR3 has 15 amino acids. The CDR3 loop reads CASSITGVVDYGYTF. The CDR3 DNA reads TGTGCCAGCAGTATCACAGGGGTAGTGGACTATGGCTACACCTTC.

V usage is TRBV5-1 and J usage is TRBJ2-7; D remains unclear. V lost 0 bases and J lost 0, with 10 bases in between. The CDR3 loop spans 15 amino acids. Germline CDR1 is SGHRS and CDR2 is YFSETQ. CDR3 in amino acids: CASSLAPGFSYEQYF. The CDR3 nucleotides are TGCGCCAGCAGCTTGGCCCCAGGCTTCTCCTACGAGCAGTACTTC.

This clone was picked up one time. This chain links TRBV29-1 with TRBJ2-7, with 8 bases identical to TRBD1. From germline, CDR1 is SQVTM and CDR2 ANQGSEA. Losses at the gene ends were 7 bases for V and 3 bases for J; bases not matched to a gene: 11. The CDR3 is 14 residues long. The CDR3 DNA sequence: TGCAGCGGAGACCGGGACAGGTTCTTCTACGAGCAGTACTTC. Protein sequence: CSGDRDRFFYEQYF.